This TCR beta chain was obtained from a study of blood T cells in healthy people across ages. Trimming took off 7 bases at V and 3 bases at J, with 10 bases between the two ends. This CDR3 spans 13 amino acids. For the second PCR, which ran for roughly 6 to 12 cycles, a sample-barcoded 5' primer and a J-beta primer mix were used. TCRdb called the 5' RACE reads again in MiXCR, with one record for every CDR3 protein. Of 1.5 million to 2 million distinct CDR3 sequences detected, around 50% appear once; the ten largest clones hold over 2%. This TCR was recovered from a woman aged 40 to 49 in good health. V is TRBV12-3 or TRBV12-4 and J is TRBJ1-5; tentatively, D is TRBD1 (5 bases). The sample taken for sequencing was blood. This CDR3 is CASTDSLNQPQHF. CDR3 nucleotides: TGTGCCAGCACCGACAGTCTCAATCAGCCCCAGCATTTT.